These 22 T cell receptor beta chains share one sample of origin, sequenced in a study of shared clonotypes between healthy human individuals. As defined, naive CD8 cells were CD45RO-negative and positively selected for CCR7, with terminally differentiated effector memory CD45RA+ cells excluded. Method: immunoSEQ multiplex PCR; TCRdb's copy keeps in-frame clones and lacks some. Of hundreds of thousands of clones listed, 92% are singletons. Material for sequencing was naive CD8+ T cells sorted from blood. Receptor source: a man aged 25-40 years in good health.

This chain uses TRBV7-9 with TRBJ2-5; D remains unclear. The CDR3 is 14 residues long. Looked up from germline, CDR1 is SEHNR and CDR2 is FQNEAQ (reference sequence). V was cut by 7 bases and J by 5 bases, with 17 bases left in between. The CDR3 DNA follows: TGTGCCAGCACCCCCGCCCAGTGGTGGGAGACCCAGTACTTC. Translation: CASTPAQWWETQYF.

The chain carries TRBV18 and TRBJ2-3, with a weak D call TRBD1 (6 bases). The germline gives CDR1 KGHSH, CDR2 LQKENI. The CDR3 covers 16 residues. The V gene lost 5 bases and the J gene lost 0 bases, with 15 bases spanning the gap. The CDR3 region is CASSSGHTVSTDTQYF. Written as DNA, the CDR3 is TGTGCCAGCTCATCGGGACACACAGTTAGCACAGATACGCAGTATTTT.

In DNA, the CDR3 is TGTGCCAGCAGTTTGAAACTTCTCAACGCTGCAGATACGCAGTATTTT. This encodes CASSLKLLNAADTQYF. The rearrangement uses TRBV27 and TRBJ2-3; D remains ambiguous. Germline CDR1 reads MNHEY; CDR2 reads SMNVEV (reference sequence). The V end lost 3 bases, the J end lost 4 bases, and 17 bases lay between the germline ends. CDR3 length: 16 residues.

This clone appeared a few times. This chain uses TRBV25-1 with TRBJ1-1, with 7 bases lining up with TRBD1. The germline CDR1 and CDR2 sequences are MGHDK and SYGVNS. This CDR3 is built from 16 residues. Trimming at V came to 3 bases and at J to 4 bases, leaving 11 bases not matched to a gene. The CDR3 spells CASSERGGERATEAFF. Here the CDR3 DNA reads TGTGCCAGCAGTGAGCGAGGGGGCGAGCGAGCCACTGAAGCTTTCTTT.

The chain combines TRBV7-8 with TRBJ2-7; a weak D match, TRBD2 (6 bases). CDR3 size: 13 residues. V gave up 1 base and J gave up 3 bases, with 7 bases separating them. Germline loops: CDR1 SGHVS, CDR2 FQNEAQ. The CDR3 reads CASSLVDYYEQYF. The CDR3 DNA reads TGTGCCAGCAGCTTAGTGGACTACTACGAGCAGTACTTC.

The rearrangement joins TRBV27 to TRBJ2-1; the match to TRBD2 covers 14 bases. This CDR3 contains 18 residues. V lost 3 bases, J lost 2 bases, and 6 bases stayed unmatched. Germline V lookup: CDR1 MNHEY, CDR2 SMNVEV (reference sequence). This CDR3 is CASSFGLAGGPPYNEQFF. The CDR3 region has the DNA TGTGCCAGCAGTTTTGGACTAGCGGGAGGTCCCCCCTACAATGAGCAGTTCTTC.

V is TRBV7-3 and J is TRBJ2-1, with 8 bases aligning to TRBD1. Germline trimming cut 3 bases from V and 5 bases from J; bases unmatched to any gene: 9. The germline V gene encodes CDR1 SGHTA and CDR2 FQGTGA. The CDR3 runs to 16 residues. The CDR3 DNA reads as TGTGCCAGCAGCTTGGATCAGACAGGGGTAAACAATGAGCAGTTCTTC. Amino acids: CASSLDQTGVNNEQFF.

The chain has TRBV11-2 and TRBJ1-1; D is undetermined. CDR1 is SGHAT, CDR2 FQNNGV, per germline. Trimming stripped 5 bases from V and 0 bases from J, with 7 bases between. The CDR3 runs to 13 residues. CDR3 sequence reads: CASSMDLNTEAFF. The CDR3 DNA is TGTGCCAGCAGCATGGACCTGAACACTGAAGCTTTCTTT.

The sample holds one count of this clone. The CDR3 bases are TGTGCCAGTAGTTTCCGGGTAGCGGGGTACGAGCAGTACTTC. It yields the protein CASSFRVAGYEQYF. The genes are TRBV19 and TRBJ2-7; TRBD2 aligns across 8 bases. Germline V lookup: CDR1 LNHDA, CDR2 SQIVND (reference sequence). This CDR3 is built from 14 residues. The junction had 7 bases not matched to a gene; V was cut back by 5 bases and J by 4 bases.

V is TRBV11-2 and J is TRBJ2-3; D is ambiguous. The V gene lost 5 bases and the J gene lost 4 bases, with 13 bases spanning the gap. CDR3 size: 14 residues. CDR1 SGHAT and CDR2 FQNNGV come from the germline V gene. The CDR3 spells CASSPVIAADTQYF. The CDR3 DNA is TGTGCCAGCAGCCCGGTCATCGCGGCAGATACGCAGTATTTT.

The CDR3 protein is CATSRSSDSYNEQFF. The CDR3 DNA reads as TGTGCCACCAGTCGATCTAGCGATAGTTACAATGAGCAGTTCTTC. The chain has TRBV15 and TRBJ2-1; tentative D call: TRBD2 (6 bases). V gave up 6 bases and J gave up 4 bases, with 16 bases separating them. The V gene's germline CDR1 is LNHNV and CDR2 YYDKDF (reference sequence). This CDR3 is 15 amino acids long.

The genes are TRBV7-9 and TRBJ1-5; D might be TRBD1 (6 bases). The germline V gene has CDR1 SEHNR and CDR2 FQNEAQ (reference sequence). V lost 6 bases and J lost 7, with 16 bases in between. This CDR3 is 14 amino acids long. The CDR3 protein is CASSNFTGNQPQHF. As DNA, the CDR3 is TGTGCCAGCAGTAACTTTACAGGGAACCAGCCCCAGCATTTT.

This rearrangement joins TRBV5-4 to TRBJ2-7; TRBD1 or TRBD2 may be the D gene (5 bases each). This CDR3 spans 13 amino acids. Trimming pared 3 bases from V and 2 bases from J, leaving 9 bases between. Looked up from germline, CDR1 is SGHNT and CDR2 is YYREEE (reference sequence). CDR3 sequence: CASSYGTTYEQYF. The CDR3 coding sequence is TGTGCCAGCAGCTACGGGACCACCTACGAGCAGTACTTC.

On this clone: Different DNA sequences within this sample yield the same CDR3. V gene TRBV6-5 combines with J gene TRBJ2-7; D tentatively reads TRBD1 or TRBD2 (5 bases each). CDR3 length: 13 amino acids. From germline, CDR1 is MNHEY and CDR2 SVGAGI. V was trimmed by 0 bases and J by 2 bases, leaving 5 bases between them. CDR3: CASSYSGAYEQYF. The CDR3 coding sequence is TGTGCCAGCAGTTACTCGGGGGCCTACGAGCAGTACTTC.

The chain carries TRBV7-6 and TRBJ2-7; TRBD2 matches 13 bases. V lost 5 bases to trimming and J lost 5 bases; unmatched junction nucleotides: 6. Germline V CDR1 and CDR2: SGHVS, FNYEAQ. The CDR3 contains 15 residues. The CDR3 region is CASSLLAGGSHEQYF. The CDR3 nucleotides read TGTGCCAGCAGCCTACTAGCGGGAGGGTCCCACGAGCAGTACTTC. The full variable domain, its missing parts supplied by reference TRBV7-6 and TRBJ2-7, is GAGVSQSPRYKVTKRGQDVALRCDPISGHVSLYWYRQALGQGPEFLTYFNYEAQQDKSGLPNDRFSAERPEGSISTLTIQRTEQRDSAMYRCASSLLAGGSHEQYFGPGTRLTVT.

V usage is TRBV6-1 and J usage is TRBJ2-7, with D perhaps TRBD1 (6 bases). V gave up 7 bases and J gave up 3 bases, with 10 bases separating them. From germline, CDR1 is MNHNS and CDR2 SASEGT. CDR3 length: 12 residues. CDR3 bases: TGTGCCAGCATGCAGACAGGCTACGAGCAGTACTTC. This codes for CASMQTGYEQYF.

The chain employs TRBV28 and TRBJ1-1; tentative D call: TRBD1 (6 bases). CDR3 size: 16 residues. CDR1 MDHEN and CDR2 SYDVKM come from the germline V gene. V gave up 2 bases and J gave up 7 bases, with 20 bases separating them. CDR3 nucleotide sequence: TGTGCCAGCAGTTTACTGGTGGGGGCTGGATCGAATGAAGCTTTCTTT. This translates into CASSLLVGAGSNEAFF.

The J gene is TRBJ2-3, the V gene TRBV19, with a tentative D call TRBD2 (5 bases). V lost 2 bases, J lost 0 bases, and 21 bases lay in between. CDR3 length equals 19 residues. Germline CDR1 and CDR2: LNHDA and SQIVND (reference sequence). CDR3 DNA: TGTGCCAGTAGTATAAGTAGCGTCTACGGCGGAGGAAGCACAGATACGCAGTATTTT. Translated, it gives CASSISSVYGGGSTDTQYF.

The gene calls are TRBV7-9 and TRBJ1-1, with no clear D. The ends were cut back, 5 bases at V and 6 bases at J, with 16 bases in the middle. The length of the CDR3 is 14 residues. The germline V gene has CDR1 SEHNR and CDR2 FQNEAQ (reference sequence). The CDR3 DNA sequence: TGTGCCAGCAGCACCCCCGGTTCCCCCCCTGAAGCTTTCTTT. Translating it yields CASSTPGSPPEAFF. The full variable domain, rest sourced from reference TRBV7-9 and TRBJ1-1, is DTGVSQNPRHKITKRGQNVTFRCDPISEHNRLYWYRQTLGQGPEFLTYFQNEAQLEKSRLLSDRFSAERPKGSFSTLEIQRTEQGDSAMYLCASSTPGSPPEAFFGQGTRLTVV.

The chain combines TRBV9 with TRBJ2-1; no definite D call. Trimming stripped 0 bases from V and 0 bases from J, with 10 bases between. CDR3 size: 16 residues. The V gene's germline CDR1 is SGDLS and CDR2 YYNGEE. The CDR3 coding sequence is TGTGCCAGCAGCGTAGCCCCCATGGGCTCCTACAATGAGCAGTTCTTC. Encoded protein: CASSVAPMGSYNEQFF.

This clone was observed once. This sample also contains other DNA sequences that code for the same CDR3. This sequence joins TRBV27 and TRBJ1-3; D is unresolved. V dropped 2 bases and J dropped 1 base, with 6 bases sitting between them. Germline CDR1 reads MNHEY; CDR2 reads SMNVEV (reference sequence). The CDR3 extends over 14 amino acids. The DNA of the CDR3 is TGTGCCAGCAGTTTAGGCGGATCTGGAAACACCATATATTTT. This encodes CASSLGGSGNTIYF.

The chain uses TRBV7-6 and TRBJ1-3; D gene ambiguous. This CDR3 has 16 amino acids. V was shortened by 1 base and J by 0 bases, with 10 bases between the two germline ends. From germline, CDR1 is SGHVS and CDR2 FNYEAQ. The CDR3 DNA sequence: TGTGCCAGCAGCTTAGGGGCAGGAGGCTCTGGAAACACCATATATTTT. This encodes CASSLGAGGSGNTIYF.